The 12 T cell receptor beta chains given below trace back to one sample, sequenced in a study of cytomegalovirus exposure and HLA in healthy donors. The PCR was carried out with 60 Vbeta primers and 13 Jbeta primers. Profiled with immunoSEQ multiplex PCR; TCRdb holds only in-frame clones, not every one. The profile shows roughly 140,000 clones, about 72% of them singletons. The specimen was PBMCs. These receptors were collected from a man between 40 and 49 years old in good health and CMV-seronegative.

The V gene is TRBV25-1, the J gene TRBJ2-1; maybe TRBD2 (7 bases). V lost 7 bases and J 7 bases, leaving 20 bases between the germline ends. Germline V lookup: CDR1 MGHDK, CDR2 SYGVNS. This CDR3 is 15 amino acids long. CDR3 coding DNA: TGTGCCAGCACCCTGGGCGGGGGCAGGTTGAATGAGCAGTTCTTC. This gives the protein CASTLGGGRLNEQFF.

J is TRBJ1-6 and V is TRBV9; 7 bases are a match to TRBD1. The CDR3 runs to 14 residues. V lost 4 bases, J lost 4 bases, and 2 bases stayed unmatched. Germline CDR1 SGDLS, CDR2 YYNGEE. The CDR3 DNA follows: TGTGCCAGCAGCCCGGGACAGTATAATTCACCCCTCCACTTT. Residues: CASSPGQYNSPLHF.

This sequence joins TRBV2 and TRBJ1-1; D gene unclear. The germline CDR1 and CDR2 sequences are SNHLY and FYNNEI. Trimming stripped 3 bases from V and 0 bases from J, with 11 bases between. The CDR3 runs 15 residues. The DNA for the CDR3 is TGTGCCAGCAGTGATTGGTCGAGGGTGAACACTGAAGCTTTCTTT. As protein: CASSDWSRVNTEAFF.

In nucleotides, the CDR3 is TGTGCCAGCAGCCTGGGGCGAGAGACCCAGTACTTC. This encodes CASSLGRETQYF. This chain connects TRBV7-9 to TRBJ2-5; perhaps TRBD1 as D (5 bases). V lost 5 bases and J lost 4, with 8 bases in between. CDR3 length equals 12 residues. Germline CDR1 reads SEHNR; CDR2 reads FQNEAQ (reference sequence).

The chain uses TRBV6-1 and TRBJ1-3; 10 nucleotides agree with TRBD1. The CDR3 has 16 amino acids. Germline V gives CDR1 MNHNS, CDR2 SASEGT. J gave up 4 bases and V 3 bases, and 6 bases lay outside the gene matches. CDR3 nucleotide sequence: TGTGCCAGCAGTGATCGGGACAGGGGACTCGGAAACACCATATATTTT. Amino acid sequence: CASSDRDRGLGNTIYF.

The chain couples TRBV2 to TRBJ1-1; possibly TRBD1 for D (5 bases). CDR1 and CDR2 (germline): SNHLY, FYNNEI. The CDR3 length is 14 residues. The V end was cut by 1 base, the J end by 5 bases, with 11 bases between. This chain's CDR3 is CASSEGWGRTEAFF. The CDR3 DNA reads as TGTGCCAGCAGTGAAGGGTGGGGGAGGACTGAAGCTTTCTTT. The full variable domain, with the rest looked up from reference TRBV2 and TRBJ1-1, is EPEVTQTPSHQVTQMGQEVILRCVPISNHLYFYWYRQILGQKVEFLVSFYNNEISEKSEIFDDQFSVERPDGSNFTLKIRSTKLEDSAMYFCASSEGWGRTEAFFGQGTRLTVV.

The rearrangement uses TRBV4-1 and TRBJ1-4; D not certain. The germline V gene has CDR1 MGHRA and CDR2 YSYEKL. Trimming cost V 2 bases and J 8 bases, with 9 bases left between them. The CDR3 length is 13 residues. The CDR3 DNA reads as TGCGCCAGCAGCCAAAACATACAGGAAAAACTGTTTTTT. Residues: CASSQNIQEKLFF.

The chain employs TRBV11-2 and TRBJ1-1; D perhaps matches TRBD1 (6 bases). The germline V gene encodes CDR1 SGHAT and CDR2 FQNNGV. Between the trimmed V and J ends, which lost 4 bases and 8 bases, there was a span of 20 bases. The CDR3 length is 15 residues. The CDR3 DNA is TGTGCCAGCAGCTCGATTCGAGGGACATCCCCCGAAGCTTTCTTT. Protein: CASSSIRGTSPEAFF.

The CDR3 loop reads CASSQAGTSTDTQYF. The CDR3 nucleotides are TGCGCCAGCAGCCAGGCCGGGACTAGCACAGATACGCAGTATTTT. The rearrangement joins TRBV4-3 to TRBJ2-3, with a weak D call TRBD2 (6 bases). V dropped 3 bases and J dropped 0 bases, with 10 bases sitting between them. The CDR3 length is 15 residues. Germline CDR1 LGHNA, CDR2 YSLEER.

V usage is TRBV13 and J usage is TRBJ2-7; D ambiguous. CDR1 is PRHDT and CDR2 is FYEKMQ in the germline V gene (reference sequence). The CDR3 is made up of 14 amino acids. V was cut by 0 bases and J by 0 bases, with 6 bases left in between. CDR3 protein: CASSLGRTSYEQYF. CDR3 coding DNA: TGTGCCAGCAGCTTAGGCAGAACCTCCTACGAGCAGTACTTC.

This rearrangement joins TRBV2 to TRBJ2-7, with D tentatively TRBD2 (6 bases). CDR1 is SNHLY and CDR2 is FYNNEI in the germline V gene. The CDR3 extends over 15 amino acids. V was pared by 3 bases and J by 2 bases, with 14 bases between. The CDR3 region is CASSDVGGPTYEQYF. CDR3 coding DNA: TGTGCCAGCAGTGATGTCGGGGGTCCGACCTACGAGCAGTACTTC.

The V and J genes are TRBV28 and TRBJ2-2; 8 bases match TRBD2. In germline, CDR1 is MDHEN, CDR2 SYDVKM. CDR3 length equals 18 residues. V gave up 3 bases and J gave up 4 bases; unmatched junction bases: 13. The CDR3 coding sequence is TGTGCCAGCAGTTTGCGGAGCGGGAGATCCTTGGGCACCGGGGAGCTGTTTTTT. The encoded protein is CASSLRSGRSLGTGELFF.